This TCR beta chain was captured in a study of blood T cell repertoires in COVID-19. Study-wide context: Specimens from acute and convalescent COVID-19 originated in the United States, Italy and Spain. T cells, B-cell-depleted T cells, or PBMCs provided the cDNA or gDNA that served as material.

This clone has a single count. TCRdb's table, derived via immunoSEQ multiplex PCR, lists solely in-frame clones and lacks some. The profile shows some 190,000 clones, approximately 90% of them singletons. The receptor was isolated from a woman between 40 and 55 years old who had recovered from COVID-19. The sample was peripheral blood.

The CDR3 region is CSVGQGANYGYTF. The DNA for the CDR3 is TGCAGCGTGGGACAGGGGGCTAACTATGGCTACACCTTC. This sequence joins TRBV29-1 and TRBJ1-2; 11 bases are a match to TRBD1. V was clipped by 6 bases and J by 0 bases; unmatched bases: 0. The CDR3 totals 13 residues. Germline V gives CDR1 SQVTM, CDR2 ANQGSEA.